These T cell receptor beta chains were read from a single sample in a study of shared clonotypes between healthy human individuals. This table comes from immunoSEQ multiplex PCR, and its TCRdb copy is limited to in-frame clones, with some not included. Among hundreds of thousands of clones listed, around 73% were seen once. The specimen sequenced was memory CD4+ T cells sorted from blood. All receptors come from a woman aged 25 to 39 in good health. The CDR3 runs from the conserved cysteine through the conserved F or W. The order of the fields is clone size, D gene, J gene, V gene, CDR3 protein, CDR3 DNA. The D gene is left open where the match is weak. Clone size is given for some rows only: seen once, a few or many times, or a class if the clone is expanded.

few | TRBD2 | TRBJ2-3 | TRBV11-2 | CASSYTSGRWDTQYF | TGTGCCAGCAGTTATACTAGCGGGAGATGGGATACGCAGTATTTT
NA | NA | TRBJ1-1 | TRBV5-8 | CASSLDRGLGNTEAFF | TGTGCCAGCAGCTTGGACCGGGGATTGGGAAACACTGAAGCTTTCTTT
NA | TRBD1 | TRBJ2-1 | TRBV2 | CASSEARTGVNEQFF | TGTGCCAGCAGTGAAGCTAGGACAGGGGTCAATGAGCAGTTCTTC
once | NA | TRBJ1-1 | TRBV11-2 | CASSLGGAGEAFF | TGTGCCAGCAGCTTAGGAGGGGCGGGGGAAGCTTTCTTT
NA | NA | TRBJ2-5 | TRBV29-1 | CTVRSGQETQYF | TGCACCGTCCGAAGCGGCCAAGAGACCCAGTACTTC
NA | NA | TRBJ1-2 | TRBV6-5 | CASSYSHGGGYTF | TGTGCCAGCAGTTACTCTCACGGAGGGGGCTACACCTTC
NA | TRBD1 | TRBJ1-4 | TRBV7-9 | CASSAGQGTNEKLFF | TGTGCCAGCAGCGCCGGACAGGGAACTAATGAAAAACTGTTTTTT
NA | NA | TRBJ2-7 | TRBV10-1 | CASSDLRHRYEQYF | TGCGCCAGCAGTGACCTGAGACATAGATACGAGCAGTACTTC
once | NA | TRBJ2-1 | TRBV6-1 | CASSRNNEQFF | TGTGCCAGCAGTCGGAACAATGAGCAGTTCTTC
NA | NA | TRBJ2-3 | TRBV6-1 | CASSEGRTDTQYF | TGTGCCAGCAGTGAAGGCAGGACAGATACGCAGTATTTT
NA | TRBD1 | TRBJ2-7 | TRBV15 | CATSRDQRQGVDEQYF | TGTGCCACCAGCAGAGATCAAAGGCAGGGGGTCGACGAGCAGTACTTC
NA | NA | TRBJ2-7 | TRBV7-2 | CASSPGQEYEQYF | TGTGCCAGCAGCCCAGGACAAGAATACGAGCAGTACTTC
NA | TRBD1 | TRBJ1-1 | TRBV5-1 | CASSPGGSGTGVNTEAFF | TGCGCCAGCAGCCCCGGGGGTTCCGGGACAGGAGTGAACACTGAAGCTTTCTTT
NA | NA | TRBJ1-5 | TRBV7-2 | CASSAGTVLYSNQPQHF | TGTGCCAGCAGCGCCGGGACCGTACTTTATAGCAATCAGCCCCAGCATTTT
NA | NA | TRBJ2-1 | TRBV29-1 | CSVEDQENEQFF | TGCAGCGTTGAAGATCAGGAGAATGAGCAGTTCTTC
NA | NA | TRBJ2-2 | TRBV19 | CASAGHSATGELFF | TGTGCCAGCGCGGGACACTCCGCCACCGGGGAGCTGTTTTTT
few | TRBD2 | TRBJ2-1 | TRBV6-4 | CASSPREVQFF | TGTGCCAGCAGCCCCCGGGAGGTGCAGTTCTTC
NA | NA | TRBJ2-7 | TRBV19 | CASATQWSPYEQYF | TGTGCCAGCGCGACCCAGTGGTCACCCTACGAGCAGTACTTC
NA | TRBD1 | TRBJ1-2 | TRBV11-2 | CASSLNTGGRKNYGYTF | TGTGCCAGCAGCTTAAATACAGGGGGAAGGAAGAACTATGGCTACACCTTC
many | NA | TRBJ2-1 | TRBV6-5 | CASSQGSSSYNEQFF | TGTGCCAGCAGTCAGGGCAGTAGCTCCTACAATGAGCAGTTCTTC
NA | TRBD1 | TRBJ1-2 | TRBV27 | CASSLSRGHYGYTF | TGTGCCAGCAGTTTATCAAGGGGGCACTATGGCTACACCTTC
NA | TRBD2 | TRBJ2-7 | TRBV4-1 | CASRELLAGADSYEQYF | TGCGCCAGCAGAGAGTTACTAGCGGGGGCGGATTCCTACGAGCAGTACTTC
NA | NA | TRBJ2-1 | TRBV18 | CASSPQSSYNEQFF | TGTGCCAGCTCACCACAGAGCTCCTACAATGAGCAGTTCTTC
few | NA | TRBJ2-3 | TRBV6-5 | CASSYRGTSTDTQYF | TGTGCCAGCAGTTACAGGGGGACTAGCACAGATACGCAGTATTTT
NA | NA | TRBJ1-4 | TRBV5-1 | CASSYLGQEKLFF | TGCGCCAGCAGCTACCTCGGGCAAGAAAAACTGTTTTTT
NA | TRBD1 | TRBJ1-1 | TRBV6-5 | CASSPDRGDTEAFF | TGTGCCAGCAGTCCGGACAGGGGAGACACTGAAGCTTTCTTT
NA | NA | TRBJ2-7 | TRBV7-9 | CASSFVGSARGEQYF | TGTGCCAGCAGCTTTGTTGGGTCGGCCCGTGGCGAGCAGTACTTC
NA | TRBD1 | TRBJ2-5 | TRBV4-1 | CASSHPGTGVETQYF | TGCGCCAGCAGCCACCCCGGGACAGGGGTAGAGACCCAGTACTTC
NA | TRBD1 | TRBJ1-4 | TRBV28 | CASSGQGGEKLFF | TGTGCCAGCAGCGGACAGGGCGGTGAAAAACTGTTTTTT
few | TRBD1 | TRBJ2-7 | TRBV30 | CAWSDTVQGGNEQYF | TGTGCCTGGAGTGATACCGTACAGGGGGGTAACGAGCAGTACTTC
NA | NA | TRBJ2-5 | TRBV7-8 | CASSLATGYRETQYF | TGTGCCAGCAGCTTAGCAACAGGGTACCGAGAGACCCAGTACTTC
many | NA | TRBJ1-5 | TRBV28 | CASTSGGGQWASNQPQHF | TGTGCCAGCACCTCCGGAGGGGGGCAGTGGGCTAGCAATCAGCCCCAGCATTTT
NA | NA | TRBJ2-2 | TRBV2 | CASRTPGNTGELFF | TGTGCCAGCAGAACTCCGGGGAACACCGGGGAGCTGTTTTTT
NA | TRBD1 | TRBJ1-1 | TRBV5-1 | CASSLVGTETNTEAFF | TGCGCCAGCAGCTTGGTAGGGACAGAGACGAACACTGAAGCTTTCTTT
once | TRBD2 | TRBJ2-2 | TRBV7-3 | CASSLLQAGEAGELFF | TGTGCCAGCAGCCTCCTCCAAGCGGGAGAAGCCGGGGAGCTGTTTTTT
few | NA | TRBJ1-1 | TRBV9 | CASSVGSENTEAFF | TGTGCCAGCAGCGTAGGTTCCGAGAACACTGAAGCTTTCTTT
few | NA | TRBJ2-1 | TRBV9 | CASSAGTTSYNEQFF | TGTGCCTCCTCGGCCGGGACAACCTCCTACAATGAGCAGTTCTTC
once | NA | TRBJ1-1 | TRBV5-1 | CASSGGSYGGAFF | TGCGCCAGCAGCGGGGGTAGTTACGGTGGAGCTTTCTTT
few | NA | TRBJ1-2 | TRBV28 | CASSLDLNYGYTF | TGTGCCAGCAGTTTAGACCTAAACTATGGCTACACCTTC
NA | NA | TRBJ2-7 | TRBV6-5 | CASSLQEAYEQYF | TGTGCCAGCAGCCTACAGGAAGCCTACGAGCAGTACTTC
NA | TRBD2 | TRBJ2-7 | TRBV28 | CASSFPVTSGTVEQYF | TGTGCCAGCAGTTTCCCGGTGACTAGCGGGACTGTAGAGCAGTACTTC
NA | TRBD2 | TRBJ2-7 | TRBV29-1 | CSVEGVAGEQRVEQYF | TGCAGCGTTGAAGGGGTAGCGGGAGAGCAGAGGGTCGAGCAGTACTTC
NA | TRBD1 | TRBJ2-3 | TRBV7-3 | CASSADRGADTQYF | TGTGCCAGCAGCGCGGACAGGGGTGCAGATACGCAGTATTTT
NA | TRBD1 | TRBJ2-7 | TRBV7-2 | CASSLTGTGTYEQYF | TGTGCCAGCAGCTTAACCGGGACAGGGACCTACGAGCAGTACTTC
NA | TRBD1 | TRBJ2-2 | TRBV27 | CASWGQLNTGELFF | TGTGCCAGTTGGGGACAGCTCAACACCGGGGAGCTGTTTTTT
NA | TRBD2 | TRBJ2-5 | TRBV13 | CASSLREGETQYF | TGTGCCAGCAGCTTACGGGAGGGTGAGACCCAGTACTTC
once | NA | TRBJ1-1 | TRBV29-1 | CSSQRGGAQVEAFF | TGCAGCTCCCAGCGGGGGGGGGCACAGGTTGAAGCTTTCTTT
NA | TRBD2 | TRBJ2-3 | TRBV4-1 | CASSQAAMTSGSADTQYF | TGCGCCAGCAGCCAAGCCGCTATGACTAGCGGGAGCGCAGATACGCAGTATTTT
NA | NA | TRBJ1-2 | TRBV28 | CASSLSKLYGYTF | TGTGCCAGCAGTTTATCAAAACTCTATGGCTACACCTTC
few | NA | TRBJ2-7 | TRBV28 | CASSLVSRAYEQYF | TGTGCCAGCAGTTTAGTTTCGAGGGCCTACGAGCAGTACTTC
once | NA | TRBJ1-2 | TRBV6-1 | CASSEVWGAKDGYTF | TGTGCCAGCAGTGAAGTTTGGGGCGCGAAGGACGGCTACACCTTC
NA | NA | TRBJ2-5 | TRBV10-3 | CAIGWGPKETQYF | TGTGCCATCGGCTGGGGCCCCAAAGAGACCCAGTACTTC
NA | NA | TRBJ2-1 | TRBV6-5 | CASSYSSGSYNEQFF | TGTGCCAGCAGTTACTCTTCCGGGTCCTACAATGAGCAGTTCTTC
many | TRBD1 | TRBJ1-1 | TRBV2 | CASSDEGQGQSEAFF | TGTGCCAGCAGTGACGAGGGACAGGGTCAATCTGAAGCTTTCTTT